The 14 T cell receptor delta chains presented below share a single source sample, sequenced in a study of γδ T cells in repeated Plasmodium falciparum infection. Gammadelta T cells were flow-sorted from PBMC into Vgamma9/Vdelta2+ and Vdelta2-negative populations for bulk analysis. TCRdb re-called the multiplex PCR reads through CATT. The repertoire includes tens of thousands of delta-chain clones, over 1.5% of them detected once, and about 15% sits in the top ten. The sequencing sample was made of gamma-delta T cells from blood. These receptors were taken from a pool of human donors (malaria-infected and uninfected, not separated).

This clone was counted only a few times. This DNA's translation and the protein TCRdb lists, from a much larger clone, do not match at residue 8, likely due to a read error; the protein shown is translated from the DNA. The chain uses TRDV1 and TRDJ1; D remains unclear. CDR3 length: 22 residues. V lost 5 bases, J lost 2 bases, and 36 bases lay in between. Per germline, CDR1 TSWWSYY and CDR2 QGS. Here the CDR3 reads CALGFQPPTAVLRVFKTDKLIF. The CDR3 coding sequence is TGTGCTCTTGGGTTTCAACCGCCCACAGCGGTACTGAGGGTCTTTAAGACCGATAAACTCATCTTT.

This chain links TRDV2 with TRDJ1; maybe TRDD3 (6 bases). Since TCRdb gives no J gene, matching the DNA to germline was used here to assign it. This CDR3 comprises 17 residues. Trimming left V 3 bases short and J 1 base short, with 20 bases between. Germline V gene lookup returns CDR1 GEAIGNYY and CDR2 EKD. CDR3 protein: CACDVLGGPVITDKLIF. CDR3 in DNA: TGTGCCTGTGACGTACTGGGTGGGCCGGTCATCACCGATAAACTCATCTTT.

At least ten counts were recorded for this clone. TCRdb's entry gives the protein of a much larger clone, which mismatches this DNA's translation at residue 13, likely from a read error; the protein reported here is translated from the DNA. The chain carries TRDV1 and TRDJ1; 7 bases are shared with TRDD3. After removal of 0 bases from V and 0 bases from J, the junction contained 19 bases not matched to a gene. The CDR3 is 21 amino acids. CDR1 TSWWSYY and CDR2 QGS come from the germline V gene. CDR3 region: CALGELVGPPWGVRDTDKLIF. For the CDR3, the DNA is TGTGCTCTTGGGGAACTCGTCGGTCCCCCCTGGGGGGTAAGAGACACCGATAAACTCATCTTT.

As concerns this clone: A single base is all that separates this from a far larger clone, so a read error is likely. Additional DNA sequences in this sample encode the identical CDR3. CDR3 coding DNA: TGTGCCTTTAGCTACCCCTTTTCGCGAGGACGGGGGATGCATTCAGCACAACTCTTCTTT. Residues: CAFSYPFSRGRGMHSAQLFF. The chain carries TRDV3 and TRDJ2, with 7 nucleotides matching TRDD3. Here the J gene was assigned by germline matching of the DNA, as TCRdb has none. CDR3 length equals 20 residues. Trimming cost V 0 bases and J 6 bases; bases outside gene matches: 25. Germline V gene data show CDR1 as TVYSNPD and CDR2 as GDNSRS (reference sequence). The whole variable domain, filled in from reference TRDV3 and TRDJ2, reads CDKVTQSSPDQTVASGSEVVLLCTYDTVYSNPDLFWYRIRPDYSFQFVFYGDNSRSEGADFTQGRFSVKHILTQKAFHLVISPVRTEDSATYYCAFSYPFSRGRGMHSAQLFFGKGTQLIVEP.

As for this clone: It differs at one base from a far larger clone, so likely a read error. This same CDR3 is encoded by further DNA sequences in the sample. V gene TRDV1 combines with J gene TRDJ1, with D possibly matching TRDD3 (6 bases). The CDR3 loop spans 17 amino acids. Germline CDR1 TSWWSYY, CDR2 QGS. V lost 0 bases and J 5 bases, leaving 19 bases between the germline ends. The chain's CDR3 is CALGELSGGHNGDKLIF. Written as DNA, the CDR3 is TGTGCTCTTGGGGAACTTTCCGGGGGACATAACGGGGATAAACTCATCTTT.

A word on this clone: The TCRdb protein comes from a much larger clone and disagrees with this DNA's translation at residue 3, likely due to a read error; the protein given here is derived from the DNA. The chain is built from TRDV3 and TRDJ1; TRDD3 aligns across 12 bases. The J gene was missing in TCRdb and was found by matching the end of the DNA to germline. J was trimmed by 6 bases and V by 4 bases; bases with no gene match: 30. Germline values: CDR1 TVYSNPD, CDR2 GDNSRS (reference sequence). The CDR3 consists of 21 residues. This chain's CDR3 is CASPSRSEHTGGYRARYKLIF. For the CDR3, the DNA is TGTGCCTCTCCCTCCCGTTCGGAACATACTGGGGGATACAGGGCCAGATATAAACTCATCTTT.

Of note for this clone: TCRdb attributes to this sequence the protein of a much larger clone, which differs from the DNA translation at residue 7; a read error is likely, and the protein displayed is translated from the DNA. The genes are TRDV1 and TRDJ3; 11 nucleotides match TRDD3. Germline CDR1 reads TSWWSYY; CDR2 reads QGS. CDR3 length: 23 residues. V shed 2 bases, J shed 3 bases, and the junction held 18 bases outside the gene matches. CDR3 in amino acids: CALGERFLLGLGDTVWDTRQMFF. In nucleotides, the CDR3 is TGTGCTCTTGGGGAAAGGTTCCTCTTGGGTCTGGGGGATACAGTCTGGGACACCCGACAGATGTTTTTC.

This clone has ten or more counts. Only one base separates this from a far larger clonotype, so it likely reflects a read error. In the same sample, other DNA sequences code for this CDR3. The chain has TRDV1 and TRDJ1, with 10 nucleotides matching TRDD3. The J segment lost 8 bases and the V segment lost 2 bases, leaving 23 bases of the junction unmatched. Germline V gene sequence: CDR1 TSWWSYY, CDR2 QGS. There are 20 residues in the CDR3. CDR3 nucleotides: TGTGCTCTTGGGGAAAATTCCTGCGGCCTTCTTCTGTGGGGGATACAGAAACTCATCTTT. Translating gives CALGENSCGLLLWGIQKLIF.

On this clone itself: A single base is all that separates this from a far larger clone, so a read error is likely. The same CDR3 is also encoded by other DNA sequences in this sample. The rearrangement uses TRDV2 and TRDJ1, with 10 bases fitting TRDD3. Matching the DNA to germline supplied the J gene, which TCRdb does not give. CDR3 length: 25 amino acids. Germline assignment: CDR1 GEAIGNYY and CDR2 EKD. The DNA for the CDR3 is TGTGCATGTGACCCGATCCGTTCAAGTTCCTACTCGTGGGGGATACTAAGGGCGTACACCGATAAACTCATCTTT. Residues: CACDPIRSSSYSWGILRAYTDKLIF.

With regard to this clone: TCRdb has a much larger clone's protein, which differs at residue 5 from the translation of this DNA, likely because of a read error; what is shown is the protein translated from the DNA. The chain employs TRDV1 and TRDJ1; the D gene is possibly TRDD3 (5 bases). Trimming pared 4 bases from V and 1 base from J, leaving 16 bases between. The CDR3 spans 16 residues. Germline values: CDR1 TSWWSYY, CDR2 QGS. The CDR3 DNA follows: TGTGCTCTTGGGGGACTGGAGGTGGGGTCCACCGATAAACTCATCTTT. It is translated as CALGGLEVGSTDKLIF.

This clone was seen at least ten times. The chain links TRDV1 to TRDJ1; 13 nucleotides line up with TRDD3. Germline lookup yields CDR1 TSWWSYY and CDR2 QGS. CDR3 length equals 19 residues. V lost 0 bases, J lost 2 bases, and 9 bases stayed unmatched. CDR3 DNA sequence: TGTGCTCTTGGGGAACTGTCCCTACTGGGGGATACGCGGACCGATAAACTCATCTTT. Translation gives CALGELSLLGDTRTDKLIF.

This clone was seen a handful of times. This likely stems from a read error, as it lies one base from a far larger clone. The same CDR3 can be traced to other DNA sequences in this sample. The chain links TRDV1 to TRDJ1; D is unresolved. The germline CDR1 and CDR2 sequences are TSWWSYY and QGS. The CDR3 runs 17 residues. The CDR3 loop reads CALGTEGSLRFADKLIF. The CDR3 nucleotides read TGTGCTCTTGGAACAGAGGGTTCCCTGAGATTCGCCGATAAACTTATCTTT.

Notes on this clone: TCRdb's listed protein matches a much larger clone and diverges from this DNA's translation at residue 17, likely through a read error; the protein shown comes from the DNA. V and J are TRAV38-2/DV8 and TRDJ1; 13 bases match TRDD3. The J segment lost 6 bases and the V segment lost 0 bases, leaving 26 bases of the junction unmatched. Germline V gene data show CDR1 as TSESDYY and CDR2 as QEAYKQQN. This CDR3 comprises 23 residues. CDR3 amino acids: CAYRSARVPNVLGDTRTPYKLIF. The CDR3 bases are TGTGCTTATAGGAGCGCGCGGGTCCCCAACGTACTGGGGGATACGCGTACCCCTTATAAACTCATCTTT.

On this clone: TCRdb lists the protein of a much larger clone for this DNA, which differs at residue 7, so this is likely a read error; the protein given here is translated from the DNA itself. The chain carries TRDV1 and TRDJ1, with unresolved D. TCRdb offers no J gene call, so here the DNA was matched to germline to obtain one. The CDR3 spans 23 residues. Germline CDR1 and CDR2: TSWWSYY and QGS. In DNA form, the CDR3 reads TGTGCTCTTGGGGAAGACCTGTCCCCTCTCTATAAGTCATTCTCCCCGTACACCGATGAACTCATCTTT. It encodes CALGEDLSPLYKSFSPYTDELIF.